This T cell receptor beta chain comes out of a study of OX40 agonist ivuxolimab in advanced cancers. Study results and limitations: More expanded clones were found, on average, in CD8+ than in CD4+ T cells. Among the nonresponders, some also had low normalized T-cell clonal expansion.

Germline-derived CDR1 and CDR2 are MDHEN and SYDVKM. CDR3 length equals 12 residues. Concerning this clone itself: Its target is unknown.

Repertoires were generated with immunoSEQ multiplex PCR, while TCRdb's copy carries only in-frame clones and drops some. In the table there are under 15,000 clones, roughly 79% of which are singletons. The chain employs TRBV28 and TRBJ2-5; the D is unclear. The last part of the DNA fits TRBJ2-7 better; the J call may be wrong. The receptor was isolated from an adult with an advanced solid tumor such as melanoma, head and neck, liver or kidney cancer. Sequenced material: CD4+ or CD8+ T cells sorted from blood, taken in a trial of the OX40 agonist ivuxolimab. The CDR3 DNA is TGTGCCATCTCGGGCAGCAGCTACGAGCAGTACTTC. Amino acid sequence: CAISGSSYEQYF.